The TCR beta chain under discussion was sequenced for a study of T cells and copy number aberrations in small-cell lung cancer. Regarding the study as a whole: The study's sample size was small, so findings need validation.

This clone was seen a handful of times. Its matching antigen is unknown. The table came from immunoSEQ multiplex PCR; TCRdb's copy has only in-frame clones and leaves some out. The table lists some 2,000 clones, 70% to 85% of them singletons. Donors had limited-stage small-cell lung cancer and underwent surgical resection in Hangzhou, China, between about 2007 and 2021. Looked up from germline, CDR1 is SGHRS and CDR2 is YFSETQ. This CDR3 is built from 13 residues. V shed 5 bases and J 12 bases; nucleotides not matched to a gene: 13. The V and J genes are TRBV5-1 and TRBJ2-5; 7 nucleotides match TRBD2. Sequenced sample: normal tissue next to the tumor. The clonotype was recovered from a man between 50 and 59 years old with small cell lung cancer. The CDR3 is CASRGGGTEDKYF. CDR3 DNA: TGCGCCAGCAGGGGGGGAGGGACGGAGGACAAGTACTTC.